What follows describes a single T cell receptor (beta chain). The antigen remains undetermined. This entry comes from a study of cytomegalovirus exposure and HLA in healthy donors. Study observations and caveats: The study designated 164 TCR beta chains cytomegalovirus-associated. In vitro experiments confirmed that three CMV-associated chains were specific for CMV antigens. Within the 120 validation repertoires, first-cohort TCR clusters tended to co-occur, according to a later analysis.

Repertoires were generated with immunoSEQ multiplex PCR, while TCRdb's copy carries only in-frame clones and drops some. Of approximately 230,000 clones listed, approximately 84% are singletons. The germline V and J ends were trimmed by 0 bases and 0 bases, with 8 bases remaining between them. The CDR3 contains 16 residues. From germline, CDR1 is KGHSH and CDR2 LQKENI. Among the 120 or so subjects of the validation cohort, separate from the 666-subject first cohort, were the donors. The sample taken for sequencing was PBMCs. The chain has TRBV18 and TRBJ2-2; no definite D call. The sequence came from a man between 18 and 29 years old in good health and CMV-seropositive. DNA of the CDR3: TGTGCCAGCTCACCACCGGGCGGTCCGAACACCGGGGAGCTGTTTTTT. This gives the protein CASSPPGGPNTGELFF. Full variable domain (remainder filled in from reference TRBV18 and TRBJ2-2): NAGVMQNPRHLVRRRGQEARLRCSPMKGHSHVYWYRQLPEEGLKFMVYLQKENIIDESGMPKERFSAEFPKEGPSILRIQQVVRGDSAAYFCASSPPGGPNTGELFFGEGSRLTVL.